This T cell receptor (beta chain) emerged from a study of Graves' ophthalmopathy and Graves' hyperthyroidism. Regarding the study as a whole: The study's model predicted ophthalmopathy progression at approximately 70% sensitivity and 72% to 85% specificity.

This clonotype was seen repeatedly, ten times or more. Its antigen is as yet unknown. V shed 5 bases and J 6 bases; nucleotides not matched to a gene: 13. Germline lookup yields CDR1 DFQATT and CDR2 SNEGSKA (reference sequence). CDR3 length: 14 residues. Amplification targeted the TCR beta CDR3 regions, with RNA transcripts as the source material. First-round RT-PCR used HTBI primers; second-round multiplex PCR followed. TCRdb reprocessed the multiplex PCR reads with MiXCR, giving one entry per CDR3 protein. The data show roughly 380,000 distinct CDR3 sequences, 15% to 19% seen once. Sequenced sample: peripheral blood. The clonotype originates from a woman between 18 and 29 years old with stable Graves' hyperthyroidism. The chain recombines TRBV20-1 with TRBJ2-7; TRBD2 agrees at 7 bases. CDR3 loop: CSAPRTISGGEQYF. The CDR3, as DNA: TGCAGTGCTCCCAGGACTATTTCGGGGGGCGAGCAGTACTTC.